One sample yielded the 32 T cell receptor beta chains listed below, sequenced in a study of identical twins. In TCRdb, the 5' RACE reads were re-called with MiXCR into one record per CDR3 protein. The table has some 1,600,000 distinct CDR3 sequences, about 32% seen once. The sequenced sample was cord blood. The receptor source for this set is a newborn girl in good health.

The CDR3 here is CSVEVSGASWEQYF. The CDR3, as DNA: TGCAGCGTTGAGGTTAGCGGGGCTTCCTGGGAGCAGTACTTC. This chain links TRBV29-1 with TRBJ2-7; 8 bases are shared with TRBD2. V was clipped by 3 bases and J by 7 bases; unmatched bases: 11. Germline V gives CDR1 SQVTM, CDR2 ANQGSEA. The CDR3 has 14 amino acids.

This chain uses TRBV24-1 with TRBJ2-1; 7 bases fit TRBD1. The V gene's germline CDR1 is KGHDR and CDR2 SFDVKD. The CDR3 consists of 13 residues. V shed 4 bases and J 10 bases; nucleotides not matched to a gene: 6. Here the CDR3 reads CATSEPTGNEQFF. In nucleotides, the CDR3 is TGTGCCACCAGTGAGCCGACAGGGAACGAGCAGTTCTTC.

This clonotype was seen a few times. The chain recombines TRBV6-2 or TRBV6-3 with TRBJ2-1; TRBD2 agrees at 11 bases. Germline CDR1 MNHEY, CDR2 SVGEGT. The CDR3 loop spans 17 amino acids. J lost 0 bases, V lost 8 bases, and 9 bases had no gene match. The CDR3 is CASSSGGPLSSYNEQFF. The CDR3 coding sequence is TGTGCCAGCTCTAGCGGGGGGCCTTTAAGCTCCTACAATGAGCAGTTCTTC.

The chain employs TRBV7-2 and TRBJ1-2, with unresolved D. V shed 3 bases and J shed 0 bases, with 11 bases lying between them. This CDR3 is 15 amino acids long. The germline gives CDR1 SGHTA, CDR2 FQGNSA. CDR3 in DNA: TGTGCCAGCAGCTTTGCCCCTCCAACTAACTATGGCTACACCTTC. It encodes CASSFAPPTNYGYTF.

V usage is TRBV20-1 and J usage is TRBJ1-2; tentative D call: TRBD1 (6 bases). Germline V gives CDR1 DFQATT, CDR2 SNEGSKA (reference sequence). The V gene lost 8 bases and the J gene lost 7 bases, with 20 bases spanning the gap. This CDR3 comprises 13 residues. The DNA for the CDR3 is TGCAGTACGGGCCTGGGGGCCCGTAGTGGCTACACCTTC. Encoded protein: CSTGLGARSGYTF.

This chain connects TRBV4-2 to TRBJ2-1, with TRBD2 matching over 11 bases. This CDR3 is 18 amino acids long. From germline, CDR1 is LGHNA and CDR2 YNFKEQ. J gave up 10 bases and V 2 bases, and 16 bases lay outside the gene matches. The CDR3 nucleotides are TGTGCCAGCAGCCAACGTAGTAGCGGGAGGGCCCCATTCTACGAGCAGTTCTTC. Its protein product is CASSQRSSGRAPFYEQFF.

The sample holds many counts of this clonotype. The CDR3 protein is CASSLDPNSPLHF. The CDR3 nucleotides read TGCGCCAGCAGCTTGGATCCGAATTCACCCCTCCACTTT. The V gene is TRBV5-1, the J gene TRBJ1-6; D not certain. Trimming left V 0 bases short and J 7 bases short, with 5 bases between. The CDR3 has 13 residues. The V gene's germline CDR1 is SGHRS and CDR2 YFSETQ. Combining the CDR3 with reference TRBV5-1 and TRBJ1-6 gives the whole variable domain KAGVTQTPRYLIKTRGQQVTLSCSPISGHRSVSWYQQTPGQGLQFLFEYFSETQRNKGNFPGRFSGRQFSNSRSEMNVSTLELGDSALYLCASSLDPNSPLHFGNGTRLTVT.

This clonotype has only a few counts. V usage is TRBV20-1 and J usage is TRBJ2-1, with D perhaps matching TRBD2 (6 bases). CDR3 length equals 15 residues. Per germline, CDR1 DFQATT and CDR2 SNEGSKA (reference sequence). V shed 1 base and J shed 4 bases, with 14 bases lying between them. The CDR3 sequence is CSARATLARYNEQFF. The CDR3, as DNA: TGCAGTGCTAGAGCCACACTAGCCCGATACAATGAGCAGTTCTTC.

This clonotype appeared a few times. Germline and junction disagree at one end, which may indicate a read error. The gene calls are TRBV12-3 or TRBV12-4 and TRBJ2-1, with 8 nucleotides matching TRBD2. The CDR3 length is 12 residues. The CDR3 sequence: CASTLAGNDQFF. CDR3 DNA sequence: TGTGCCAGCACCCTAGCGGGCAATGATCAGTTCTTC.

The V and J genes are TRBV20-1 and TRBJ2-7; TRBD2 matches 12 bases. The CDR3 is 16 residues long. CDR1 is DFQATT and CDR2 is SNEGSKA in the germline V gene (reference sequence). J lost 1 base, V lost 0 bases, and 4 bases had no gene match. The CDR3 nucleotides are TGCAGTGCTAGAGATTCCCTAGCGGGAGGGTCCTACGAGCAGTACTTC. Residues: CSARDSLAGGSYEQYF.

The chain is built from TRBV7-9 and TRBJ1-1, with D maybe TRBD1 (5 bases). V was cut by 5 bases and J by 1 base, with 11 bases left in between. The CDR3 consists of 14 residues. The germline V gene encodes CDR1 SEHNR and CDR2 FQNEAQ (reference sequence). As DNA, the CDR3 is TGTGCCAGCAGCACACAGGTGCAGAACACTGAAGCTTTCTTT. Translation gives CASSTQVQNTEAFF.

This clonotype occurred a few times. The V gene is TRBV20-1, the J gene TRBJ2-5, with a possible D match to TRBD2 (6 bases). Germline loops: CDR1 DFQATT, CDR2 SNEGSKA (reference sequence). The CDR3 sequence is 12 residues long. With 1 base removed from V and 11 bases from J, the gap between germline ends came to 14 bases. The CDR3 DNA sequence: TGCAGTGCTAGAGGAGTAGCGGATGAGCAGTACTTC. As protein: CSARGVADEQYF.

The CDR3 DNA reads as TGCGCCAGCAGCCCCCGGGTAGCGGGGGATGGAGAGACCCAGTACTTC. Protein product: CASSPRVAGDGETQYF. V and J are TRBV4-1 and TRBJ2-5; 9 bases align to TRBD2. CDR3 length: 16 residues. The germline V gene has CDR1 MGHRA and CDR2 YSYEKL. V dropped 4 bases and J dropped 4; count of bases not matched to a gene: 10.

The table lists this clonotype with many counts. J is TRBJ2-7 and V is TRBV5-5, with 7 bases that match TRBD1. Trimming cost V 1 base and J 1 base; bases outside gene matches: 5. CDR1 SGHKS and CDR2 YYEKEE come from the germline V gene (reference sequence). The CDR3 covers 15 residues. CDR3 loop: CASSLLGTASYEQYF. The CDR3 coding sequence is TGTGCCAGCAGCTTGCTAGGGACAGCTTCCTACGAGCAGTACTTC.

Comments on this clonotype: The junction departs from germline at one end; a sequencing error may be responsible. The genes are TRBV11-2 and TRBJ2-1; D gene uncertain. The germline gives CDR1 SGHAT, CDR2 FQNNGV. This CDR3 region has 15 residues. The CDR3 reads CASSLVATIYNKQFF. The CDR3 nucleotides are TGTGCCAGCAGCTTAGTTGCAACGATCTACAATAAGCAGTTCTTC.

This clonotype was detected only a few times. The CDR3 DNA follows: TGTGCCAGCAGCCAACAGGGTGCCATTCTATACAATGAGCAGTTCTTC. Its protein product is CASSQQGAILYNEQFF. The rearrangement joins TRBV3-1 to TRBJ2-1, with D possibly matching TRBD1 (5 bases). V shed 2 bases and J shed 4 bases, with 15 bases lying between them. This CDR3 is 16 amino acids long. Germline CDR1 is LGHDT and CDR2 is YNNKEL (reference sequence).

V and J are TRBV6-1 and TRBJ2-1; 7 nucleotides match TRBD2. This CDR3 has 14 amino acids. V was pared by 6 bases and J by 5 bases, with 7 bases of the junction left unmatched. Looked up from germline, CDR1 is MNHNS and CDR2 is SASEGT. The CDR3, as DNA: TGTGCCAGCAGGCGGGGGAGACCCGACAATGAGCAGTTCTTC. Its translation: CASRRGRPDNEQFF.

In DNA, the CDR3 is TGTGCCAGCAGTTTAAGACTAGTCTCGTCCAATGAGCAGTTCTTC. This codes for CASSLRLVSSNEQFF. The chain has TRBV27 and TRBJ2-1; weak D call: TRBD2 (6 bases). The V and J ends lost 2 bases and 6 bases respectively, with 14 bases between them. Germline CDR1 and CDR2: MNHEY and SMNVEV (reference sequence). This CDR3 spans 15 amino acids.

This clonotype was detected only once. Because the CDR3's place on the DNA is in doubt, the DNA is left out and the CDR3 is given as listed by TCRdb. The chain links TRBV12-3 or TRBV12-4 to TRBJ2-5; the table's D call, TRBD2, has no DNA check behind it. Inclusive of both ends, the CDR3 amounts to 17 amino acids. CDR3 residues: CAAKRDLRYLCQETQYF.

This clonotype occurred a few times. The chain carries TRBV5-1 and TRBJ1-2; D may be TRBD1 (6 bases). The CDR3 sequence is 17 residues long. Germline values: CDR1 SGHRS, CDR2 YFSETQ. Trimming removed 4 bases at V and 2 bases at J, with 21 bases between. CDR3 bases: TGCGCCAGCAGCGGCCTAAGTTCTACAGGGCCGAACTATGGCTACACCTTC. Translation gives CASSGLSSTGPNYGYTF. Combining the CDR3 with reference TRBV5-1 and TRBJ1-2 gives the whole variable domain KAGVTQTPRYLIKTRGQQVTLSCSPISGHRSVSWYQQTPGQGLQFLFEYFSETQRNKGNFPGRFSGRQFSNSRSEMNVSTLELGDSALYLCASSGLSSTGPNYGYTFGSGTRLTVV.

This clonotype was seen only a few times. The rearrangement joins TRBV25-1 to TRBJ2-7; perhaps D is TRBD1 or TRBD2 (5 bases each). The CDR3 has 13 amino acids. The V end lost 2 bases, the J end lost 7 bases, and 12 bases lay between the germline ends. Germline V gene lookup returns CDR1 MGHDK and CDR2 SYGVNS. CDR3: CASSEGGYDEQYF. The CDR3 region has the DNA TGTGCCAGCAGTGAAGGGGGTTACGATGAGCAGTACTTC.

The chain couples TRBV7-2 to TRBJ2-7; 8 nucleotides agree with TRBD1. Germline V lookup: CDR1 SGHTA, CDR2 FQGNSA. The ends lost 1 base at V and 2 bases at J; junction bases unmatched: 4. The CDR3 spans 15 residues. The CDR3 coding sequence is TGTGCCAGCAGCTTAGGGGGACAGGTTCCCTACGAGCAGTACTTC. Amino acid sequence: CASSLGGQVPYEQYF. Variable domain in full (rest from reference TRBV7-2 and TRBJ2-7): GAGVSQSPSNKVTEKGKDVELRCDPISGHTALYWYRQSLGQGLEFLIYFQGNSAPDKSGLPSDRFSAERTGGSVSTLTIQRTQQEDSAVYLCASSLGGQVPYEQYFGPGTRLTVT.

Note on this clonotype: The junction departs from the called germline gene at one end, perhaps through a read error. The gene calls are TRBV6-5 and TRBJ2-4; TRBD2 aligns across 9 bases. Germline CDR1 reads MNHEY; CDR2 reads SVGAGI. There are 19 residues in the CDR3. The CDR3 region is CASSYGVAGEWGAENIQYF. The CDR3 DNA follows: TGTGCCAGCAGTTACGGGGTAGCGGGAGAGTGGGGAGCCGAAAACATTCAGTACTTC.

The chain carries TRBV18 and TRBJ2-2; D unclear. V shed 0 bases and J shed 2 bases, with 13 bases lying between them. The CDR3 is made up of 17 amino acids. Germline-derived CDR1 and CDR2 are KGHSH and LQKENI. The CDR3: CASSPPRDFDNTGELFF. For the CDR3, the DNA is TGTGCCAGCTCACCACCACGAGACTTCGACAACACCGGGGAGCTGTTTTTT. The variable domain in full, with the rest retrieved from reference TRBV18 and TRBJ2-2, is NAGVMQNPRHLVRRRGQEARLRCSPMKGHSHVYWYRQLPEEGLKFMVYLQKENIIDESGMPKERFSAEFPKEGPSILRIQQVVRGDSAAYFCASSPPRDFDNTGELFFGEGSRLTVL.

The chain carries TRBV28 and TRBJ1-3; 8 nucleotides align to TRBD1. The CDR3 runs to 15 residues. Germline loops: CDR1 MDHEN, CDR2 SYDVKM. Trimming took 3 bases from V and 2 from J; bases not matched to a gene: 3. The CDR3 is CASSFRGQAGNTIYF. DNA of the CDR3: TGTGCCAGCAGTTTTAGGGGACAGGCTGGAAACACCATATATTTT.

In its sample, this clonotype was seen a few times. The CDR3 DNA reads TGTGCCATACGTGCCGGGACGGGGTATGGCTACACCTTC. This gives the protein CAIRAGTGYGYTF. This chain links TRBV10-3 with TRBJ1-2, with a tentative D call TRBD1 (5 bases). Per the germline V gene, CDR1 is ENHRY and CDR2 is SYGVKD. This CDR3 region has 13 residues. The germline V and J ends were trimmed by 9 bases and 5 bases, with 16 bases remaining between them.

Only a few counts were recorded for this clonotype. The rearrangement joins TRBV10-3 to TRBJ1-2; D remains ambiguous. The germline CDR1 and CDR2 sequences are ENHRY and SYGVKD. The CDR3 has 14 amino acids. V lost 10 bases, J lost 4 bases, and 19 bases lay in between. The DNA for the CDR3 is TGTGCCACCCTCGGGTTGAGGTTGACCTATGGCTACACCTTC. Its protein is CATLGLRLTYGYTF.

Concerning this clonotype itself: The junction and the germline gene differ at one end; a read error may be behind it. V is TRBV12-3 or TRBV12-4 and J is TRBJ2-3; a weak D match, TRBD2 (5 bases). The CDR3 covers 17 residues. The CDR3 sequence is CASSLALAIPSTHTQYF. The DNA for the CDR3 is TGTGCCAGCAGTTTGGCCCTAGCAATCCCTAGCACACATACGCAGTATTTT.

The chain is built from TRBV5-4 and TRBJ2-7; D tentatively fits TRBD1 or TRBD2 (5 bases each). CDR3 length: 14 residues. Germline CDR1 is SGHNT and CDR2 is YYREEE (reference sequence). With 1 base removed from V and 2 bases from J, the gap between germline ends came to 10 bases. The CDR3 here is CASSLSMGPYEQYF. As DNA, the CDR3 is TGTGCCAGCAGCTTGTCCATGGGACCCTACGAGCAGTACTTC.

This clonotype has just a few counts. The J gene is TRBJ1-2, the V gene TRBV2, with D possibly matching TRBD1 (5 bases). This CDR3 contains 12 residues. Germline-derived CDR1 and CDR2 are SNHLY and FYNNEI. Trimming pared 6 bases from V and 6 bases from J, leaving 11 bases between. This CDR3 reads CASRRGEDGYTF. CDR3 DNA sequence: TGTGCCAGCAGGCGGGGGGAGGATGGCTACACCTTC.

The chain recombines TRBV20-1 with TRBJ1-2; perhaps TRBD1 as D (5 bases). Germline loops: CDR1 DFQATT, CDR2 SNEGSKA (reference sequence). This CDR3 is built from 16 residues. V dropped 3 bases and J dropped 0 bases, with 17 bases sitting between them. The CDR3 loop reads CSARGTGAIPNYGYTF. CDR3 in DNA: TGCAGTGCTAGGGGCACCGGGGCAATCCCTAACTATGGCTACACCTTC.

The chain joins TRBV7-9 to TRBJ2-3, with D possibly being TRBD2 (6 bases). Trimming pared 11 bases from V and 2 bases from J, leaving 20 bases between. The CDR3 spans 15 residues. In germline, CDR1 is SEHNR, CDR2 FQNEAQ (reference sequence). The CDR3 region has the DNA TGTGCCTCTTGCCTGGCTAGCGAGTACACAGATACGCAGTATTTT. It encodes CASCLASEYTDTQYF.